These 21 T cell receptor beta chains share one sample of origin, sequenced in a study of T cell responses to AZD1222 COVID-19 vaccine. Generated by immunoSEQ multiplex PCR, the TCRdb table keeps only in-frame clones and is missing some. This sample yields about 120,000 clones, of which around nine tenths are seen a single time; 6% to 8% belongs to the top ten. Material: peripheral blood, obtained 28 days after the second AZD1222 dose. These receptor sequences come from an adult who received the AZD1222 COVID-19 vaccine.

V is TRBV27 and J is TRBJ1-1; a possible D gene is TRBD1 (6 bases). The CDR3 is 15 residues long. CDR1 is MNHEY, CDR2 SMNVEV, per germline (reference sequence). The germline V and J ends were trimmed by 7 bases and 1 base, with 16 bases remaining between them. The CDR3 DNA follows: TGTGCCAGCAATACTCTCAGGGGACGGAACACTGAAGCTTTCTTT. Its translation: CASNTLRGRNTEAFF.

The rearrangement links TRBV5-1 to TRBJ2-1; D remains unclear. Trimming pared 4 bases from V and 7 bases from J, leaving 6 bases between. Germline V gives CDR1 SGHRS, CDR2 YFSETQ. The CDR3 length is 11 residues. The CDR3 DNA follows: TGCGCCAGCAGCCAATCTAATGAGCAGTTCTTC. This translates into CASSQSNEQFF.

The V call is TRBV7-9, the J call TRBJ2-1; 11 bases are shared with TRBD1. V shed 6 bases and J 9 bases; nucleotides not matched to a gene: 13. The CDR3 has 16 amino acids. Germline CDR1 reads SEHNR; CDR2 reads FQNEAQ (reference sequence). The CDR3 bases are TGTGCCAGCAGTTGGCTACCCGGGACAGGGGGGGTTGAGCAGTTCTTC. As protein: CASSWLPGTGGVEQFF.

This rearrangement joins TRBV7-3 to TRBJ2-3, with D maybe TRBD2 (6 bases). Looked up from germline, CDR1 is SGHTA and CDR2 is FQGTGA. Trimming removed 3 bases from V and 2 bases from J, with 15 bases in between. The CDR3 contains 16 residues. CDR3 residues: CASSLGVSGHTDTQYF. DNA of the CDR3: TGTGCCAGCAGCTTGGGGGTAAGCGGGCACACAGATACGCAGTATTTT.

There are a few counts of this clone. The same CDR3 can be traced to other DNA sequences in this sample. V usage is TRBV10-3 and J usage is TRBJ1-6; D uncertain. Trimming cost V 3 bases and J 0 bases, with 3 bases left between them. Germline V gene sequence: CDR1 ENHRY, CDR2 SYGVKD. The CDR3 is 14 residues long. The CDR3 DNA follows: TGTGCCATCAGTGATAGCTCCTATAATTCACCCCTCCACTTT. It specifies CAISDSSYNSPLHF.

This clone was counted only a few times. The chain is built from TRBV19 and TRBJ1-2; D is possibly TRBD1 (5 bases). With 4 bases removed from V and 7 bases from J, the gap between germline ends came to 19 bases. The CDR3 has 15 amino acids. Germline V lookup: CDR1 LNHDA, CDR2 SQIVND (reference sequence). CDR3 residues: CASSSRTRDFGGYTF. The CDR3 DNA follows: TGTGCCAGTAGTAGTCGGACAAGGGATTTTGGTGGCTACACCTTC.

As DNA, the CDR3 is TGCGCCGTACAGGGAGGGGGCACAGATACGCAGTATTTT. Translated, it gives CAVQGGGTDTQYF. This chain links TRBV10-2 with TRBJ2-3, with D perhaps TRBD2 (7 bases). Germline CDR1 WSHSY, CDR2 SAAADI. Trimming pared 11 bases from V and 1 base from J, leaving 13 bases between. This CDR3 contains 13 residues.

The rearrangement joins TRBV11-1 to TRBJ1-2, with D unresolved. V shed 0 bases and J shed 7 bases, with 9 bases lying between them. This CDR3 is 13 amino acids long. The germline CDR1 and CDR2 sequences are SGHAT and FQDESV (reference sequence). The CDR3 reads CASSLAKEFGYTF. CDR3 bases: TGTGCCAGCAGCTTAGCGAAGGAATTTGGCTACACCTTC. The entire variable domain, with the rest obtained from reference TRBV11-1 and TRBJ1-2, is as follows: EAEVAQSPRYKITEKSQAVAFWCDPISGHATLYWYRQILGQGPELLVQFQDESVVDDSQLPKDRFSAERLKGVDSTLKIQPAELGDSAMYLCASSLAKEFGYTFGSGTRLTVV.

The chain carries TRBV9 and TRBJ2-7; D perhaps matches TRBD2 (6 bases). Between the trimmed V and J ends, which lost 4 bases and 0 bases, there was a span of 14 bases. This CDR3 is 15 amino acids long. CDR1 is SGDLS and CDR2 is YYNGEE in the germline V gene. The CDR3 sequence is CASSQEGFSSYEQYF. DNA of the CDR3: TGTGCCAGCAGCCAGGAGGGATTCAGCTCCTACGAGCAGTACTTC.

This sequence joins TRBV12-3 or TRBV12-4 and TRBJ1-5; D is uncertain. The CDR3 is 13 amino acids. Trimming removed 6 bases from V and 3 bases from J, with 9 bases in between. In DNA, the CDR3 is TGTGCCAGCAGCTCCGACATCAATCAGCCCCAGCATTTT. This encodes CASSSDINQPQHF.

The rearrangement joins TRBV10-1 to TRBJ2-7; the match to TRBD2 covers 8 bases. This CDR3 has 14 amino acids. Trimming took 6 bases from V and 7 from J; bases not matched to a gene: 11. Germline V gene lookup returns CDR1 WNHNN and CDR2 SYGVQD (reference sequence). The CDR3 sequence: CASSTRGRSLEQYF. CDR3 DNA: TGCGCCAGCAGCACCCGCGGGAGGTCCCTTGAGCAGTACTTC.

The rearrangement uses TRBV25-1 and TRBJ1-4, with 10 bases lining up with TRBD1. The V gene's germline CDR1 is MGHDK and CDR2 SYGVNS. V shed 2 bases, J shed 7 bases, and the junction held 4 bases outside the gene matches. The CDR3 covers 15 residues. The CDR3 loop is CASSEPGTGAEKLFF. DNA of the CDR3: TGTGCCAGCAGTGAACCTGGGACAGGGGCTGAAAAACTGTTTTTT.

This clone has only one observation. The V gene is TRBV5-6, the J gene TRBJ2-1; 8 nucleotides line up with TRBD2. The CDR3 length is 16 residues. The ends lost 6 bases at V and 0 bases at J; junction bases unmatched: 8. Looked up from germline, CDR1 is SGHDT and CDR2 is YYEEEE. The CDR3 DNA sequence: TGTGCCAGCACCCCTGAGGCGGGAGGCTCCTACAATGAGCAGTTCTTC. Translation: CASTPEAGGSYNEQFF.

The V call is TRBV5-4, the J call TRBJ2-7; 9 nucleotides line up with TRBD2. Germline assignment: CDR1 SGHNT and CDR2 YYREEE (reference sequence). The CDR3 is 16 residues long. The J segment lost 3 bases and the V segment lost 2 bases, leaving 9 bases of the junction unmatched. The CDR3 bases are TGTGCCAGCAGCTTACATAGCGGGAGAGGTAGCTACGAGCAGTACTTC. Translated: CASSLHSGRGSYEQYF.

V and J are TRBV10-2 and TRBJ1-2; 11 positions match TRBD1. V was pared by 7 bases and J by 3 bases, with 4 bases of the junction left unmatched. The length of the CDR3 is 14 residues. CDR1 and CDR2 (germline): WSHSY, SAAADI. The CDR3 nucleotides read TGCGCCAGCATAGGGGACAGGGGGGACTATGGCTACACCTTC. Translating gives CASIGDRGDYGYTF.

This clone was observed once. The rearrangement joins TRBV13 to TRBJ2-7; TRBD1 might be the D (6 bases). Germline loops: CDR1 PRHDT, CDR2 FYEKMQ (reference sequence). V lost 0 bases to trimming and J lost 4 bases, with 10 bases between them. This CDR3 contains 14 residues. The CDR3 here is CASSLGQGTYEQYF. Here the CDR3 DNA reads TGTGCCAGCAGCTTAGGACAGGGAACTTACGAGCAGTACTTC.

The chain is built from TRBV10-3 and TRBJ2-7; D is uncertain. The CDR3 is 12 residues long. Germline V gene lookup returns CDR1 ENHRY and CDR2 SYGVKD. Trimming left V 3 bases short and J 3 bases short, with 6 bases between. For the CDR3, the DNA is TGTGCCATCAGTGAAGTCGGCTACGAGCAGTACTTC. It is translated as CAISEVGYEQYF.

The rearrangement joins TRBV10-3 to TRBJ2-3; TRBD1 agrees at 7 bases. With V trimmed by 6 bases and J by 10 bases, 13 bases remained unmatched. This CDR3 comprises 14 residues. CDR1 is ENHRY, CDR2 SYGVKD, per germline. CDR3 residues: CAIRLESGQTPQYF. The DNA of the CDR3 is TGTGCCATCAGATTGGAGTCGGGACAGACCCCGCAGTATTTT.

This clone was detected a few times. The rearrangement joins TRBV7-2 to TRBJ1-6; D ambiguous. CDR3 length: 12 residues. Trimming removed 3 bases at V and 12 bases at J, with 9 bases between. The germline CDR1 and CDR2 sequences are SGHTA and FQGNSA. The CDR3 loop reads CASSLDSRPLHF. The CDR3, as DNA: TGTGCCAGCAGCTTGGACTCAAGACCCCTCCACTTT.

The chain uses TRBV10-2 and TRBJ1-5; weak D call: TRBD1 (6 bases). Germline loops: CDR1 WSHSY, CDR2 SAAADI. This CDR3 comprises 14 residues. The V gene lost 4 bases and the J gene lost 0 bases, with 7 bases spanning the gap. The CDR3 region is CASSGGASNQPQHF. As DNA, the CDR3 is TGCGCCAGCAGTGGGGGGGCTAGCAATCAGCCCCAGCATTTT.

V is TRBV12-3 or TRBV12-4 and J is TRBJ2-3, with D uncertain. V was clipped by 7 bases and J by 5 bases, with 7 bases between them. This CDR3 has 11 amino acids. CDR3 in DNA: TGTGCCAGCACGCGAGGAGATACGCAGTATTTT. This translates into CASTRGDTQYF.